The clone carrying this T cell receptor (beta chain) was picked up a small number of times. Its antigen remains unknown. The CDR3 covers 11 residues. V was shortened by 5 bases and J by 11 bases, with 15 bases between the two germline ends. The germline V gene encodes CDR1 GTSNPN and CDR2 SVGIG (reference sequence). These data originate in a study of T-cell memory formation after mild COVID-19. Notes on the study in general: Some responding clones appeared in pre-infection memory, suggesting cross-reactive memory joined. Researchers could not confirm that second-wave clones peaking on day 37 targeted SARS-CoV-2.

TCRdb re-called the 5' RACE reads through MiXCR, storing one row per CDR3 protein. Seen here are 70,000 to 100,000 distinct CDR3 sequences, around 15% observed once, and the top ten hold roughly two fifths. This TCR derives from a young man who had mild COVID-19 (a few samples of this study predate the infection). Cell type and time point are not known. The sequenced material came from PBMCs or a T cell subset sorted from them (not recorded which). The genes are TRBV30 and TRBJ1-1; D perhaps matches TRBD1 (6 bases). CDR3 sequence reads: CAWPAGGHAFF. In DNA form, the CDR3 reads TGTGCCTGGCCGGCGGGGGGCCACGCTTTCTTT.